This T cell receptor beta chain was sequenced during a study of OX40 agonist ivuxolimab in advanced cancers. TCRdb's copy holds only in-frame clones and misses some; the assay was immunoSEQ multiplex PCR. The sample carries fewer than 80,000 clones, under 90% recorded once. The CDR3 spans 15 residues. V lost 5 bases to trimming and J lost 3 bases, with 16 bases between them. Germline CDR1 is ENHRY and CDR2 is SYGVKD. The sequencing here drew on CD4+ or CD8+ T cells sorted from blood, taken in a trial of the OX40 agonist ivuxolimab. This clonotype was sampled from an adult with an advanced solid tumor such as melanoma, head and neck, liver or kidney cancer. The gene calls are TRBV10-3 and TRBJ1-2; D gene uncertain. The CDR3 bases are TGTGCCATCAGTCCTATCGGGAACAGCGACTATGGCTACACCTTC. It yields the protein CAISPIGNSDYGYTF.